This TCR beta chain is from a study of Graves' ophthalmopathy and Graves' hyperthyroidism. Study-wide results and limits: Sensitivity of about 67% and specificity of less than 85% were achieved by the model that predicted ophthalmopathy progression.

As for this clonotype: What it binds is not known.

The CDR3 consists of 16 residues. Germline V gives CDR1 SQVTM, CDR2 ANQGSEA. Losses at the gene ends were 1 base for V and 4 bases for J; bases not matched to a gene: 11. RNA transcripts served as template for amplifying TCR beta CDR3 sequences. First-round RT-PCR relied on HTBI primers, and a second-round multiplex PCR came next. TCRdb reprocessed the multiplex PCR reads via MiXCR and lists one record per CDR3 protein. The profile shows more than 550,000 distinct CDR3 sequences, under 50% of them singletons. This sequence was found in an adult man with Graves' ophthalmopathy. The specimen sequenced was peripheral blood. The chain employs TRBV29-1 and TRBJ2-3; 7 bases map to TRBD2. The CDR3 reads CSVEGGGEGEADTQYF. DNA of the CDR3: TGCAGCGTTGAAGGCGGAGGGGAGGGTGAGGCAGATACGCAGTATTTT.